Shown below are 31 T cell receptor beta chains from a single sample sequenced in a study of a mutant IDH1 vaccine in newly diagnosed glioma. This table comes from immunoSEQ multiplex PCR, and its TCRdb copy is limited to in-frame clones, with some not included. The repertoire has tens of thousands of clones, approximately 87% of them found once; the top ten carry 1.6%. Specified time point: week 35, safety follow-up. The investigators gave 300 ug of mutant IDH1 20-mer peptide in each vaccine dose, together with topical imiquimod. For these TCRs, the target antigens are not known. The source material was PBMCs, sampled from a glioma patient whose treatment included an IDH1 peptide vaccine. The receptors come from a man in his forties or fifties with glioma.

This clone was picked up one time. V usage is TRBV2 and J usage is TRBJ1-4; possibly TRBD1 for D (5 bases). V lost 3 bases and J 0 bases, leaving 11 bases between the germline ends. Germline values: CDR1 SNHLY, CDR2 FYNNEI. This CDR3 has 16 residues. The CDR3 DNA is TGTGCCAGCAGTGATGGTTGGGGGGCAACTAATGAAAAACTGTTTTTT. As protein: CASSDGWGATNEKLFF.

This clone turned up a few times. This chain joins TRBV2 and TRBJ1-5, with a weak D call TRBD1 (5 bases). The V gene's germline CDR1 is SNHLY and CDR2 FYNNEI. Trimming shortened V by 5 bases and J by 2 bases, and 10 bases separated the two germline ends. The CDR3 consists of 14 residues. The CDR3 region is CASSSGRGNQPQHF. In nucleotides, the CDR3 is TGTGCCAGCAGTTCGGGCAGGGGCAATCAGCCCCAGCATTTT.

This chain joins TRBV7-9 and TRBJ2-2, with D hard to call. V lost 4 bases to trimming and J lost 4 bases, with 19 bases between them. CDR1 is SEHNR, CDR2 FQNEAQ, per germline (reference sequence). CDR3 size: 17 residues. CDR3 sequence: CASSSTTASPATGELFF. The DNA of the CDR3 is TGTGCCAGCAGCTCTACCACGGCTTCTCCAGCCACCGGGGAGCTGTTTTTT.

This chain joins TRBV4-2 and TRBJ2-1, with D possibly TRBD2 on 6 matching bases. The CDR3 totals 18 residues. CDR1 and CDR2 (germline): LGHNA, YNFKEQ. V was cut by 1 base and J by 7 bases, with 23 bases left in between. Written as DNA, the CDR3 is TGTGCCAGCAGCCAAGTGGTGCGTTGGGAGGACGAGGGTAATGAGCAGTTCTTC. Translation: CASSQVVRWEDEGNEQFF.

In its sample, this clone was seen once. The V and J genes are TRBV6-5 and TRBJ2-5; D ambiguous. V was cut by 2 bases and J by 5 bases, with 12 bases left in between. CDR3 length: 14 residues. Germline V gene data show CDR1 as MNHEY and CDR2 as SVGAGI. CDR3 sequence: CASSYEGDGETQYF. The CDR3, as DNA: TGTGCCAGCAGTTACGAAGGTGATGGTGAGACCCAGTACTTC.

Points on this clone: Within the sample, other DNA sequences also encode this same CDR3. The J gene is TRBJ2-7, the V gene TRBV5-1; 12 positions agree with TRBD2. Germline CDR1 SGHRS, CDR2 YFSETQ. The CDR3 extends over 15 amino acids. J was trimmed by 3 bases and V by 3 bases; bases with no gene match: 4. The CDR3 reads CASSWGLAGDYEQYF. The CDR3 DNA is TGCGCCAGCAGCTGGGGACTAGCGGGTGACTACGAGCAGTACTTC.

CDR3 in amino acids: CASSEAPTPSYGYTF. Written as DNA, the CDR3 is TGTGCCAGCAGTGAGGCGCCAACCCCCTCCTATGGCTACACCTTC. This rearrangement joins TRBV2 to TRBJ1-2; no firm D call. The CDR3 is 15 residues long. CDR1 is SNHLY, CDR2 FYNNEI, per germline. V lost 3 bases and J lost 4, with 15 bases in between.

This sequence joins TRBV4-1 and TRBJ1-4, with D hard to call. Per the germline V gene, CDR1 is MGHRA and CDR2 is YSYEKL. The CDR3 covers 15 residues. Trimming stripped 3 bases from V and 5 bases from J, with 13 bases between. The chain's CDR3 is CASSHPLKANEKLFF. As DNA, the CDR3 is TGCGCCAGCAGCCATCCTCTAAAGGCGAATGAAAAACTGTTTTTT.

On this clone itself: One end of the junction fails to match germline, which may point to a read error. The V and J genes are TRBV25-1 and TRBJ2-7; 10 nucleotides line up with TRBD2. The CDR3 sequence is 11 residues long. Germline CDR1 is MGHDK and CDR2 is SYGVNS. The CDR3 nucleotides read TGTGCCAGCACAGCGGGAGGGCCGTTACGCTTC. Translating gives CASTAGGPLRF.

This clone occurred once. The chain joins TRBV7-9 to TRBJ1-1, with a possible D match to TRBD1 (5 bases). V dropped 5 bases and J dropped 0 bases, with 13 bases sitting between them. The CDR3 is made up of 15 amino acids. Germline V CDR1 and CDR2: SEHNR, FQNEAQ (reference sequence). CDR3 coding DNA: TGTGCCAGCAGCCCAACACAGGCTATGAACACTGAAGCTTTCTTT. It is translated as CASSPTQAMNTEAFF.

The rearrangement uses TRBV14 and TRBJ2-4; 9 bases agree with TRBD1. The germline V gene has CDR1 SGHDN and CDR2 FVKESK. CDR3 length: 16 residues. Trimming cost V 2 bases and J 3 bases; bases outside gene matches: 5. For the CDR3, the DNA is TGTGCCAGCAGCCAACCGGGACAGGGTAGCAAAAACATTCAGTACTTC. Residues: CASSQPGQGSKNIQYF.

The CDR3 nucleotides are TGCACCAGCAGCCAAGGTCCCCCTCTCGAGCAGTACTTC. Its translation is CTSSQGPPLEQYF. This sequence joins TRBV1 and TRBJ2-7; the table calls TRBD2, which could not be checked here. TRBV1 is a recognized pseudogene. The CDR3 is made up of 13 amino acids.

The gene calls are TRBV6-5 and TRBJ2-1; tentatively, D is TRBD2 (6 bases). Germline V CDR1 and CDR2: MNHEY, SVGAGI. The CDR3 has 14 amino acids. The germline V and J ends were trimmed by 6 bases and 2 bases, with 11 bases remaining between them. CDR3 loop: CASRERATYNEQFF. The CDR3 nucleotides are TGTGCCAGCAGGGAGCGGGCCACCTACAATGAGCAGTTCTTC.

The rearrangement links TRBV19 to TRBJ2-7; maybe TRBD1 (6 bases). This CDR3 is built from 14 residues. Germline V gene sequence: CDR1 LNHDA, CDR2 SQIVND (reference sequence). Between the trimmed V and J ends, which lost 7 bases and 3 bases, there was a span of 16 bases. CDR3 bases: TGTGCCAGTAACCCCCGGGACAATTACTACGAGCAGTACTTC. Protein: CASNPRDNYYEQYF.

The V call is TRBV27, the J call TRBJ2-7, with D possibly being TRBD2 (5 bases). Trimming stripped 3 bases from V and 6 bases from J, with 9 bases between. This CDR3 is 12 amino acids long. From germline, CDR1 is MNHEY and CDR2 SMNVEV (reference sequence). CDR3 DNA sequence: TGTGCCAGCAGTTTGAACGGGGTCGAGCAGTACTTC. The encoded protein is CASSLNGVEQYF.

The V call is TRBV11-2, the J call TRBJ2-7; TRBD1 matches 12 bases. After removal of 6 bases from V and 5 bases from J, the junction contained 5 bases not matched to a gene. The length of the CDR3 is 14 residues. Germline assignment: CDR1 SGHAT and CDR2 FQNNGV. As DNA, the CDR3 is TGTGCCAGCAGTCGGGACAGGGGGCGCCACGAGCAGTACTTC. This codes for CASSRDRGRHEQYF.

The V call is TRBV14, the J call TRBJ1-1, with D maybe TRBD1 (5 bases). Germline CDR1 SGHDN, CDR2 FVKESK. This CDR3 is 15 amino acids long. V was shortened by 0 bases and J by 10 bases, with 18 bases between the two germline ends. The CDR3 protein is CASSQDGVSGMGAFF. The DNA for the CDR3 is TGTGCCAGCAGCCAAGATGGGGTATCAGGGATGGGAGCTTTCTTT.

The rearrangement joins TRBV4-2 to TRBJ2-5, with no clear D. CDR3 length: 16 amino acids. CDR1 and CDR2 (germline): LGHNA, YNFKEQ. The V and J ends lost 1 base and 3 bases respectively, with 15 bases between them. CDR3 region: CASSQVSAEKEETQYF. CDR3 DNA sequence: TGTGCCAGCAGCCAAGTATCGGCGGAGAAAGAAGAGACCCAGTACTTC.

The gene calls are TRBV10-3 and TRBJ2-1; 12 bases map to TRBD2. This CDR3 region has 14 residues. Per germline, CDR1 ENHRY and CDR2 SYGVKD. Trimming removed 6 bases from V and 8 bases from J; junction bases left unmatched: 5. The CDR3 is CAIRPTSGSDEQFF. CDR3 DNA sequence: TGTGCCATCAGACCGACTAGCGGGAGTGATGAGCAGTTCTTC.

J is TRBJ2-5 and V is TRBV2; TRBD2 matches at 7 bases. Germline CDR1 SNHLY, CDR2 FYNNEI. The CDR3 is 14 amino acids. V was clipped by 5 bases and J by 0 bases; unmatched bases: 3. The CDR3 DNA reads TGTGCCAGCAGTCTAGCGGATGACCAAGAGACCCAGTACTTC. Translated: CASSLADDQETQYF. The variable domain in full, with the rest retrieved from reference TRBV2 and TRBJ2-5, is EPEVTQTPSHQVTQMGQEVILRCVPISNHLYFYWYRQILGQKVEFLVSFYNNEISEKSEIFDDQFSVERPDGSNFTLKIRSTKLEDSAMYFCASSLADDQETQYFGPGTRLLVL.

The gene calls are TRBV28 and TRBJ1-5; unclear D gene. The CDR3 extends over 13 amino acids. Trimming took 1 base from V and 6 from J, leaving 7 bases between them. Germline V gene sequence: CDR1 MDHEN, CDR2 SYDVKM. The CDR3, as DNA: TGTGCCAGCAGTTTATATCCTCTTCAGCCCCAGCATTTT. Amino acids: CASSLYPLQPQHF. The full variable domain, its missing parts supplied by reference TRBV28 and TRBJ1-5, is DVKVTQSSRYLVKRTGEKVFLECVQDMDHENMFWYRQDPGLGLRLIYFSYDVKMKEKGDIPEGYSVSREKKERFSLILESASTNQTSMYLCASSLYPLQPQHFGDGTRLSIL.

The chain uses TRBV6-5 and TRBJ2-7; no clear D gene. The V gene lost 11 bases and the J gene lost 2 bases, with 16 bases spanning the gap. This CDR3 has 13 residues. In germline, CDR1 is MNHEY, CDR2 SVGAGI. CDR3 coding DNA: TGTGCCGCCAAAAATACAGCGACCTACGAGCAGTACTTC. Amino acid sequence: CAAKNTATYEQYF.

CDR3 DNA sequence: TGTGCCAGCAGTTACGTAGCGGGAGTTACCGGGGAGCTGTTTTTT. Its translation is CASSYVAGVTGELFF. The J gene is TRBJ2-2, the V gene TRBV6-6; the match to TRBD2 covers 9 bases. Per germline, CDR1 MNHNY and CDR2 SVGAGI (reference sequence). V dropped 2 bases and J dropped 5; count of bases not matched to a gene: 3. The CDR3 length is 15 residues.

V and J are TRBV5-1 and TRBJ2-2; tentative D call: TRBD2 (5 bases). Between the trimmed V and J ends, which lost 4 bases and 5 bases, there was a span of 18 bases. Per germline, CDR1 SGHRS and CDR2 YFSETQ. The CDR3 has 16 amino acids. This chain's CDR3 is CASSEGTALRTGELFF. The DNA for the CDR3 is TGCGCCAGCAGCGAGGGCACAGCCTTAAGAACCGGGGAGCTGTTTTTT. Full variable domain (outside the CDR3, taken from reference TRBV5-1 and TRBJ2-2): KAGVTQTPRYLIKTRGQQVTLSCSPISGHRSVSWYQQTPGQGLQFLFEYFSETQRNKGNFPGRFSGRQFSNSRSEMNVSTLELGDSALYLCASSEGTALRTGELFFGEGSRLTVL.

The chain has TRBV28 and TRBJ2-6; no clear D gene. Germline V CDR1 and CDR2: MDHEN, SYDVKM. V was cut by 10 bases and J by 4 bases, with 2 bases left in between. The CDR3 contains 10 residues. The CDR3 protein is CATGANVLTF. The DNA for the CDR3 is TGTGCCACCGGGGCCAACGTCCTGACTTTC.

This clone was seen a few times. V gene TRBV25-1 combines with J gene TRBJ2-5; possible D gene TRBD2, 5 bases. In germline, CDR1 is MGHDK, CDR2 SYGVNS. The CDR3 extends over 15 amino acids. The V end lost 2 bases, the J end lost 5 bases, and 15 bases lay between the germline ends. In DNA form, the CDR3 reads TGTGCCAGCAGTGAAGGTCGGAGGACTGGGGAGACCCAGTACTTC. It is translated as CASSEGRRTGETQYF.

The chain joins TRBV11-2 to TRBJ2-5; no firm D call. There are 13 residues in the CDR3. Trimming cost V 5 bases and J 11 bases, with 18 bases left between them. Per the germline V gene, CDR1 is SGHAT and CDR2 is FQNNGV. The CDR3 is CASSPLGRKGQYF. In DNA form, the CDR3 reads TGTGCCAGCAGCCCCCTAGGGCGGAAGGGACAGTACTTC. The full variable domain, with the rest looked up from reference TRBV11-2 and TRBJ2-5, is EAGVAQSPRYKIIEKRQSVAFWCNPISGHATLYWYQQILGQGPKLLIQFQNNGVVDDSQLPKDRFSAERLKGVDSTLKIQPAKLEDSAVYLCASSPLGRKGQYFGPGTRLLVL.

This clone was picked up a small number of times. V gene TRBV5-1 combines with J gene TRBJ2-1; unclear D gene. The V and J ends lost 0 bases and 7 bases respectively, with 14 bases between them. The CDR3 totals 15 residues. The germline V gene encodes CDR1 SGHRS and CDR2 YFSETQ. CDR3 loop: CASSLAPTDGNEQFF. In DNA form, the CDR3 reads TGCGCCAGCAGCTTGGCCCCGACGGACGGTAATGAGCAGTTCTTC.

The chain uses TRBV5-1 and TRBJ2-1; tentatively, D is TRBD1 (6 bases). Germline V gene sequence: CDR1 SGHRS, CDR2 YFSETQ. V was shortened by 7 bases and J by 3 bases, with 11 bases between the two germline ends. The CDR3 extends over 13 amino acids. The CDR3 here is CASAQGGYNEQFF. The CDR3, as DNA: TGCGCCAGCGCACAGGGCGGCTACAATGAGCAGTTCTTC.

The chain links TRBV7-3 to TRBJ2-3, with 7 bases that match TRBD2. In germline, CDR1 is SGHTA, CDR2 FQGTGA. J gave up 12 bases and V 4 bases, and 10 bases lay outside the gene matches. The CDR3 runs to 13 residues. The CDR3 sequence is CASSSSPSGVQYF. The CDR3 nucleotides are TGTGCCAGCAGCTCAAGTCCTAGCGGAGTTCAGTATTTT.

This chain joins TRBV6-6 and TRBJ2-3; TRBD1 agrees at 10 bases. Germline CDR1 MNHNY, CDR2 SVGAGI (reference sequence). J lost 4 bases, V lost 6 bases, and 4 bases had no gene match. This CDR3 is built from 14 residues. The CDR3 loop is CASRRTGGPDTQYF. The DNA of the CDR3 is TGTGCCAGCAGGAGGACAGGGGGTCCAGATACGCAGTATTTT.